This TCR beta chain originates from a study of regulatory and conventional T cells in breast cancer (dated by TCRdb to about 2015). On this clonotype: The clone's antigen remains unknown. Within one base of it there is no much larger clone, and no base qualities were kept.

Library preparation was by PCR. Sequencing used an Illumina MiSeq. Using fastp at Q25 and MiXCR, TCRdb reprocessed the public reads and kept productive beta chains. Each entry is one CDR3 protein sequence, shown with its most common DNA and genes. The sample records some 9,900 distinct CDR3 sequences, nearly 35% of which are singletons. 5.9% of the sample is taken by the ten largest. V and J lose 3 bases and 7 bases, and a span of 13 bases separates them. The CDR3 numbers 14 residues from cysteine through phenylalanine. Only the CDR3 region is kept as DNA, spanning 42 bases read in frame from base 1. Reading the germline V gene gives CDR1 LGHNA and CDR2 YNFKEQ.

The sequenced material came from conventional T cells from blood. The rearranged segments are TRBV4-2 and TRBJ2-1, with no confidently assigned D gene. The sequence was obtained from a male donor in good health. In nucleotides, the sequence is TGTGCCAGCAGCCATCTAGGTGTGGGAAATGAGCAGTTCTTC. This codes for CASSHLGVGNEQFF.